The clone carrying this T cell receptor beta chain came up once. The authors' processing: Nucleated cell counts were estimated from reference gene primer amplification. Here immunoSEQ multiplex PCR was the method, and the copy in TCRdb shows in-frame clones only, minus some. That table is the source of V, J and clone size, and D and trimming were worked out from the DNA. Among about 26,000 clones, about 90% were seen once, and the ten largest hold around 2.8%. The record originates from a study of blood T cell repertoires in COVID-19. From germline, CDR1 is SNHLY and CDR2 FYNNEI. This CDR3 has 11 residues. The trim removed 8 bases at V and 6 bases at J, leaving 1 base unmatched.

The sample was peripheral blood. This chain links TRBV2 with TRBJ1-1; 9 bases agree with TRBD1. This sequence was found in a human donor in a cohort sampled during active COVID-19. The CDR3 nucleotides read TGTGCCAGCGGGGACAGGGCTGAAGCTTTCTTT. It translates to CASGDRAEAFF.